Shown below are 30 T cell receptor beta chains from a single sample sequenced in a study of shared clonotypes between healthy human individuals. Some clones are missing from TCRdb's copy, which holds only in-frame ones; the method was immunoSEQ multiplex PCR. The sample contains roughly 2.4 million clones, around 95% of which appear only once. The sample consisted of naive CD4+ T cells sorted from blood. Regarding subset: CD45RA+ positively selected. These receptors were collected from a man between 18 and 29 years old in good health.

The chain joins TRBV18 to TRBJ1-2; the match to TRBD1 covers 9 bases. The CDR3 runs to 14 residues. The junction had 6 bases not matched to a gene; V was cut back by 2 bases and J by 8 bases. Germline CDR1 reads KGHSH; CDR2 reads LQKENI. CDR3 residues: CASSPADRGWGYTF. CDR3 bases: TGTGCCAGCTCACCAGCGGACAGGGGATGGGGCTACACCTTC.

The chain has TRBV7-9 and TRBJ1-2; 9 bases are a match to TRBD1. The CDR3 loop spans 14 amino acids. Germline V CDR1 and CDR2: SEHNR, FQNEAQ (reference sequence). V trimming: 2 bases; J trimming: 4 bases; junction bases outside the gene matches: 2. In nucleotides, the CDR3 is TGTGCCAGCAGCTTAACAGGGGGCTTCTATGGCTACACCTTC. As protein: CASSLTGGFYGYTF.

This rearrangement joins TRBV25-1 to TRBJ2-1; D uncertain. V lost 1 base to trimming and J lost 2 bases, with 6 bases between them. The CDR3 runs to 14 residues. Per the germline V gene, CDR1 is MGHDK and CDR2 is SYGVNS. CDR3 in DNA: TGTGCCAGCAGTGAATCCGGACCCTACAATGAGCAGTTCTTC. This encodes CASSESGPYNEQFF.

The chain recombines TRBV7-9 with TRBJ2-2, with D perhaps given as TRBD1 or TRBD2 (5 bases each). In germline, CDR1 is SEHNR, CDR2 FQNEAQ (reference sequence). This CDR3 is built from 15 residues. Trimming stripped 10 bases from V and 2 bases from J, with 17 bases between. CDR3 amino acids: CAIPAGTTNTGELFF. Here the CDR3 DNA reads TGTGCCATCCCCGCCGGGACCACAAACACCGGGGAGCTGTTTTTT.

This chain links TRBV2 with TRBJ2-3, with TRBD2 matching 10 bases. CDR1 and CDR2 (germline): SNHLY, FYNNEI. V lost 5 bases to trimming and J lost 8 bases; unmatched junction nucleotides: 7. The CDR3 covers 14 residues. CDR3 nucleotides: TGTGCCAGCAGTTTGTCTAGCGGGAGTGCTACGCAGTATTTT. Translated: CASSLSSGSATQYF.

V and J are TRBV1 and TRBJ1-2. TRBV1 is a pseudogene locus. This CDR3 region has 12 residues. CDR3 DNA sequence: TGCACCAGCCCGGGTAATCAGGATGGCTACACCTTC. Its protein product is CTSPGNQDGYTF.

Notes on this clone: The sample has other DNA sequences that encode this CDR3 too. V is TRBV18 and J is TRBJ2-3; D uncertain. The CDR3 sequence is 12 residues long. V shed 3 bases and J shed 6 bases, with 7 bases lying between them. CDR1 KGHSH and CDR2 LQKENI come from the germline V gene. CDR3 nucleotides: TGTGCCAGCTCACCGGGGATTGATACGCAGTATTTT. Translating gives CASSPGIDTQYF.

The CDR3 reads CASSPRPGQGSPLHF. The CDR3 nucleotides read TGTGCCAGCAGCCCTCGGCCGGGACAGGGTTCACCCCTCCACTTT. This rearrangement joins TRBV7-2 to TRBJ1-6; TRBD1 agrees at 9 bases. The CDR3 consists of 15 residues. J gave up 9 bases and V 5 bases, and 8 bases lay outside the gene matches. The germline gives CDR1 SGHTA, CDR2 FQGNSA.

This clone was seen a single time. V and J are TRBV15 and TRBJ1-5; no reliable D call. Trimming took 1 base from V and 1 from J, leaving 11 bases between them. Germline lookup yields CDR1 LNHNV and CDR2 YYDKDF (reference sequence). The CDR3 is made up of 16 amino acids. The CDR3 is CATSRGPPGSNQPQHF. CDR3 DNA: TGTGCCACCAGCAGAGGACCCCCGGGAAGCAATCAGCCCCAGCATTTT.

The chain has TRBV7-2 and TRBJ1-3; D is unclear. Trimming cost V 1 base and J 0 bases, with 7 bases left between them. The CDR3 is made up of 15 amino acids. From germline, CDR1 is SGHTA and CDR2 FQGNSA. The chain's CDR3 is CASSLGVISGNTIYF. CDR3 DNA sequence: TGTGCCAGCAGCTTAGGGGTTATCTCTGGAAACACCATATATTTT. The full variable domain, completed using reference TRBV7-2 and TRBJ1-3, is GAGVSQSPSNKVTEKGKDVELRCDPISGHTALYWYRQSLGQGLEFLIYFQGNSAPDKSGLPSDRFSAERTGGSVSTLTIQRTQQEDSAVYLCASSLGVISGNTIYFGEGSWLTVV.

This chain uses TRBV6-1 with TRBJ1-5, with TRBD1 matching over 9 bases. The germline V gene has CDR1 MNHNS and CDR2 SASEGT. CDR3 size: 16 residues. The V gene end was trimmed by 4 bases and the J gene end by 4 bases; junction bases not matched to a gene: 8. This CDR3 reads CASSGTGGAWNQPQHF. In nucleotides, the CDR3 is TGTGCCAGCAGTGGTACAGGGGGCGCGTGGAATCAGCCCCAGCATTTT.

This clone was observed once. CDR3 in DNA: TGCGCCAGCAGCTTCGGGGGCTTAGGAGCCGAGCAGTACTTC. Translated: CASSFGGLGAEQYF. The V gene is TRBV5-1, the J gene TRBJ2-7; TRBD1 or TRBD2 may be the D gene (6 bases each). This CDR3 has 14 amino acids. In germline, CDR1 is SGHRS, CDR2 YFSETQ. Trimming removed 2 bases at V and 6 bases at J, with 15 bases between.

The V call is TRBV5-1, the J call TRBJ1-3; 7 bases line up with TRBD1. The CDR3 contains 14 residues. Unmatched junction bases numbered 5, after V lost 4 bases and J lost 4 bases. Germline-derived CDR1 and CDR2 are SGHRS and YFSETQ. The DNA for the CDR3 is TGCGCCAGCAGCCCGGGACAGCTAGGAAACACCATATATTTT. It yields the protein CASSPGQLGNTIYF.

The DNA for the CDR3 is TGCGCCAGCCGCGATTGGGAGGGATGGGATGGCACTGAAGCTTTCTTT. It codes for CASRDWEGWDGTEAFF. This rearrangement joins TRBV4-1 to TRBJ1-1; the D is unclear. The CDR3 contains 16 residues. V was shortened by 8 bases and J by 4 bases, with 23 bases between the two germline ends. Germline V lookup: CDR1 MGHRA, CDR2 YSYEKL.

The chain combines TRBV6-6 with TRBJ2-7, with 7 bases fitting TRBD2. Trimming cost V 5 bases and J 3 bases; bases outside gene matches: 1. Germline lookup yields CDR1 MNHNY and CDR2 SVGAGI (reference sequence). The length of the CDR3 is 12 residues. CDR3 amino acids: CASSPSGYEQYF. CDR3 nucleotide sequence: TGTGCCAGCAGTCCTAGCGGCTACGAGCAGTACTTC.

The chain employs TRBV30 and TRBJ1-4, with TRBD1 as a possible D gene (6 bases). The length of the CDR3 is 15 residues. V was pared by 7 bases and J by 6 bases, with 21 bases between. In germline, CDR1 is GTSNPN, CDR2 SVGIG (reference sequence). This CDR3 is CASAGVKGRYEKLFF. The CDR3 nucleotides are TGTGCCTCTGCAGGGGTAAAGGGCCGCTATGAAAAACTGTTTTTT.

The chain has TRBV13 and TRBJ2-5; TRBD2 matches at 7 bases. The germline CDR1 and CDR2 sequences are PRHDT and FYEKMQ (reference sequence). Germline trimming cut 10 bases from V and 4 bases from J; bases unmatched to any gene: 15. This CDR3 is built from 15 residues. CDR3 protein: CATHRYQWGGETQYF. The CDR3 DNA sequence: TGTGCCACCCACCGTTATCAATGGGGGGGAGAGACCCAGTACTTC. The complete variable domain, with remaining parts taken from reference TRBV13 and TRBJ2-5, reads AAGVIQSPRHLIKEKRETATLKCYPIPRHDTVYWYQQGPGQDPQFLISFYEKMQSDKGSIPDRFSAQQFSDYHSELNMSSLELGDSALYFCATHRYQWGGETQYFGPGTRLLVL.

This clone was recorded once. The sample has other DNA sequences that encode this CDR3 too. This chain uses TRBV2 with TRBJ1-2; D remains ambiguous. This CDR3 spans 11 amino acids. V was pared by 6 bases and J by 2 bases, with 4 bases between. CDR1 and CDR2 (germline): SNHLY, FYNNEI. DNA for the CDR3: TGTGCCAGCAGGGCCAACTATGGCTACACCTTC. Amino acid sequence: CASRANYGYTF.

The genes are TRBV7-9 and TRBJ1-1; D gene ambiguous. This CDR3 spans 12 amino acids. The germline V gene encodes CDR1 SEHNR and CDR2 FQNEAQ (reference sequence). V gave up 0 bases and J gave up 14 bases, with 13 bases separating them. The CDR3 DNA reads TGTGCCAGCAGCTTAGCGTCCCCGACTGTGTTCTTT. Translating it yields CASSLASPTVFF.

The J gene is TRBJ2-7, the V gene TRBV7-2; 8 bases agree with TRBD2. The CDR3 is 14 amino acids. Germline-derived CDR1 and CDR2 are SGHTA and FQGNSA. J gave up 6 bases and V 4 bases, and 8 bases lay outside the gene matches. CDR3 coding DNA: TGTGCCAGCAGCTCACGGGAGGGGCCGAGCGAGCAGTACTTC. Translated: CASSSREGPSEQYF.

The chain has TRBV18 and TRBJ2-7; the match to TRBD2 covers 7 bases. Germline V gene sequence: CDR1 KGHSH, CDR2 LQKENI. The CDR3 is 13 amino acids. V shed 8 bases, J shed 5 bases, and the junction held 9 bases outside the gene matches. The CDR3 loop is CASTSGTFNEQYF. The CDR3 DNA reads as TGTGCCAGCACAAGCGGGACTTTTAACGAGCAGTACTTC.

This clone appeared once. The chain links TRBV11-2 to TRBJ1-2; D gene ambiguous. Trimming took off 0 bases at V and 0 bases at J, with 2 bases between the two ends. Germline V lookup: CDR1 SGHAT, CDR2 FQNNGV. The CDR3 totals 13 residues. Written as DNA, the CDR3 is TGTGCCAGCAGCTTAGAAACTAACTATGGCTACACCTTC. The encoded protein is CASSLETNYGYTF.

J is TRBJ2-5 and V is TRBV6-6; TRBD1 might be the D (5 bases). V lost 7 bases and J lost 3, with 12 bases in between. The CDR3 covers 13 residues. In germline, CDR1 is MNHNY, CDR2 SVGAGI (reference sequence). The chain's CDR3 is CASTRGQKETQYF. Written as DNA, the CDR3 is TGTGCCAGCACCCGAGGACAAAAAGAGACCCAGTACTTC.

V is TRBV30 and J is TRBJ1-6, with TRBD1 as a possible D gene (5 bases). The CDR3 sequence is 17 residues long. V gave up 0 bases and J gave up 0 bases, with 12 bases separating them. CDR1 and CDR2 from the germline V gene are GTSNPN and SVGIG (reference sequence). The CDR3 loop reads CAWSVNRPGSYNSPLHF. In DNA, the CDR3 is TGTGCCTGGAGTGTAAACAGGCCTGGCTCCTATAATTCACCCCTCCACTTT.

The J gene is TRBJ2-5, the V gene TRBV5-1; weak D call: TRBD1 (7 bases). The CDR3 sequence is 15 residues long. Germline values: CDR1 SGHRS, CDR2 YFSETQ. The V gene lost 3 bases and the J gene lost 2 bases, with 14 bases spanning the gap. For the CDR3, the DNA is TGCGCCAGCAGCTGGGCCTCAGGGGGGCAAGAGACCCAGTACTTC. Translated: CASSWASGGQETQYF.

On this clone: Within the sample, other DNA sequences also encode this same CDR3. V usage is TRBV6-6 and J usage is TRBJ1-5; no clear D gene. The V gene lost 2 bases and the J gene lost 2 bases, with 7 bases spanning the gap. CDR3 length: 14 residues. The germline V gene has CDR1 MNHNY and CDR2 SVGAGI (reference sequence). The CDR3 coding sequence is TGTGCCAGCAGTTACGGTACTGGCAATCAGCCCCAGCATTTT. Translation: CASSYGTGNQPQHF.

This clone was counted between two and nine times. This chain connects TRBV28 to TRBJ1-1; D might be TRBD1 (6 bases). Germline-derived CDR1 and CDR2 are MDHEN and SYDVKM. The CDR3 loop spans 12 amino acids. The ends were cut back, 6 bases at V and 10 bases at J, with 15 bases in the middle. CDR3 nucleotides: TGTGCCAGCAGCCTGGTCAGGGGAAGAGCTTTCTTT. Translation: CASSLVRGRAFF. Drawing the rest from reference TRBV28 and TRBJ1-1, the complete variable domain is DVKVTQSSRYLVKRTGEKVFLECVQDMDHENMFWYRQDPGLGLRLIYFSYDVKMKEKGDIPEGYSVSREKKERFSLILESASTNQTSMYLCASSLVRGRAFFGQGTRLTVV.

The chain is built from TRBV6-6 and TRBJ1-4; TRBD1 is a possible D gene (6 bases). The V gene's germline CDR1 is MNHNY and CDR2 SVGAGI (reference sequence). The CDR3 loop spans 16 amino acids. Deletions cut 6 bases from V and 0 bases from J, with 14 bases between. Written as DNA, the CDR3 is TGTGCCAGCAGCCTCGACAGGAGTGCAACTAATGAAAAACTGTTTTTT. Its translation: CASSLDRSATNEKLFF.

CDR3 in amino acids: CASSPTGLATEAFF. CDR3 DNA: TGTGCCAGCAGTCCCACAGGTTTGGCCACTGAAGCTTTCTTT. The gene calls are TRBV28 and TRBJ1-1; D possibly corresponds to TRBD1 (5 bases). The ends were cut back, 5 bases at V and 4 bases at J, with 14 bases in the middle. The CDR3 extends over 14 amino acids. Germline-derived CDR1 and CDR2 are MDHEN and SYDVKM.

The CDR3 spells CASRPTGEGYGYTF. CDR3 coding DNA: TGTGCCAGCAGACCTACGGGGGAGGGGTATGGCTACACCTTC. V is TRBV7-9 and J is TRBJ1-2, with D tentatively TRBD1 (5 bases). Germline values: CDR1 SEHNR, CDR2 FQNEAQ (reference sequence). CDR3 length equals 14 residues. V lost 6 bases to trimming and J lost 5 bases, with 16 bases between them.